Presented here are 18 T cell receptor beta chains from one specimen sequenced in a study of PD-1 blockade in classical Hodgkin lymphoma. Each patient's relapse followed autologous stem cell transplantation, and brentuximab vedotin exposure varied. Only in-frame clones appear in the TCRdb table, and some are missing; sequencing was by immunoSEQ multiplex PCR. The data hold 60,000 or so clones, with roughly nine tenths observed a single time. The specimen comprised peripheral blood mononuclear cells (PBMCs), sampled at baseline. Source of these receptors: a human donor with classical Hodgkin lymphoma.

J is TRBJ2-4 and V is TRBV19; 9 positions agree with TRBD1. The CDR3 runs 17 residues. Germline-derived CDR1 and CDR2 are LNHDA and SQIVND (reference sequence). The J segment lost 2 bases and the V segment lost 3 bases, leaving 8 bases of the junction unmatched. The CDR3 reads CASSIGGQGTSKNIQYF. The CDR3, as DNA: TGTGCCAGTAGTATCGGGGGACAGGGTACATCCAAAAACATTCAGTACTTC.

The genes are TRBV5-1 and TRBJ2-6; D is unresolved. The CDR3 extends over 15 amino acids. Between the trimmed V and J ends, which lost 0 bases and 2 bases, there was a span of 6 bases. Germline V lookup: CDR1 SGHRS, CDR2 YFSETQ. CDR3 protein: CASSLGNTGANVLTF. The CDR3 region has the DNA TGCGCCAGCAGCTTGGGGAATACTGGGGCCAACGTCCTGACTTTC.

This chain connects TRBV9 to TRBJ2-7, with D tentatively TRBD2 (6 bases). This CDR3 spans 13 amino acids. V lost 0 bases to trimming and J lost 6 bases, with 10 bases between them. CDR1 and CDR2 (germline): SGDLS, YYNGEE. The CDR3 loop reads CASSVAGGLEQYF. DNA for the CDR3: TGTGCCAGCAGCGTAGCTGGGGGACTCGAGCAGTACTTC.

The CDR3 DNA reads TGTGCCACCTCAACAGGGGGCACTGAAGCTTTCTTT. This translates into CATSTGGTEAFF. V usage is TRBV28 and J usage is TRBJ1-1; 8 nucleotides align to TRBD1. J lost 4 bases, V lost 10 bases, and 5 bases had no gene match. The germline V gene has CDR1 MDHEN and CDR2 SYDVKM. The CDR3 spans 12 residues. The variable domain in full, completed from reference TRBV28 and TRBJ1-1, reads DVKVTQSSRYLVKRTGEKVFLECVQDMDHENMFWYRQDPGLGLRLIYFSYDVKMKEKGDIPEGYSVSREKKERFSLILESASTNQTSMYLCATSTGGTEAFFGQGTRLTVV.

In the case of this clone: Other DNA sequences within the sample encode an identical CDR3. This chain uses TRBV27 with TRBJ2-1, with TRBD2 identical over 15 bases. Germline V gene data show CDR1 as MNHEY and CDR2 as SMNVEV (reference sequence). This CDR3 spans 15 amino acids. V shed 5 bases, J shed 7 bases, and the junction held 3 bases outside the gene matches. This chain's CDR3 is CASSPGTSGRNEQFF. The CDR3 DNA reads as TGTGCCAGCAGTCCTGGGACTAGCGGGAGGAATGAGCAGTTCTTC.

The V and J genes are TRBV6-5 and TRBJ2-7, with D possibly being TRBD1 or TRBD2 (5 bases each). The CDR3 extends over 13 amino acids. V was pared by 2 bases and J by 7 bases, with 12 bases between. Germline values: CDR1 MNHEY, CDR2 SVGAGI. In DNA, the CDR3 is TGTGCCAGCAGTTACGAGGGGCCTCGGGAGCAGTACTTC. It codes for CASSYEGPREQYF.

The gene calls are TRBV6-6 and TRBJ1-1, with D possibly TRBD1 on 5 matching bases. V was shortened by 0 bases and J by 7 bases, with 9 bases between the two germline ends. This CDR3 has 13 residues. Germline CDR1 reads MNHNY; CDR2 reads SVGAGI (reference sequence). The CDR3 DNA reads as TGTGCCAGCAGTTACTCGTTCAGGGATGAAGCTTTCTTT. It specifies CASSYSFRDEAFF.

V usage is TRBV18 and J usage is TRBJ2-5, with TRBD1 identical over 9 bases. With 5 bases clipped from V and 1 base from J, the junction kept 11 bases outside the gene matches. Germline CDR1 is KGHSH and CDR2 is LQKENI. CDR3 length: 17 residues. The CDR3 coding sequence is TGTGCCAGCTCAAAAACAAGACAGGGGGTGCCCCAAGAGACCCAGTACTTC. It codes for CASSKTRQGVPQETQYF.

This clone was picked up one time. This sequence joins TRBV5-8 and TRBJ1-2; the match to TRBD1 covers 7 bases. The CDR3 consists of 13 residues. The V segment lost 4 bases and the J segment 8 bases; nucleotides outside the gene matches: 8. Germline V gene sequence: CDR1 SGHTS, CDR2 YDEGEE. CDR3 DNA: TGTGCCAGCAGCGAGACAGGGACGGGGGGCTACACCTTC. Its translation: CASSETGTGGYTF.

The CDR3 spells CASSTGTGNTEAFF. As DNA, the CDR3 is TGTGCCAGCTCAACCGGGACAGGAAACACTGAAGCTTTCTTT. This chain joins TRBV18 and TRBJ1-1; 8 bases match TRBD1. J lost 2 bases, V lost 5 bases, and 4 bases had no gene match. This CDR3 contains 14 residues. Germline V gene sequence: CDR1 KGHSH, CDR2 LQKENI.

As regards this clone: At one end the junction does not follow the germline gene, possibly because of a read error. The CDR3 here is CSTSDYEQYF. The CDR3 DNA sequence: TGCAGTACTAGCGACTACGAGCAGTACTTC. The chain combines TRBV20-1 with TRBJ2-7, with TRBD2 identical over 7 bases. Per the germline V gene, CDR1 is DFQATT and CDR2 is SNEGSKA (reference sequence). CDR3 length: 10 amino acids.

For the CDR3, the DNA is TGTGCCAGCAGTTTTTCCGGTGAGCAGTTCTTC. Amino acids: CASSFSGEQFF. The chain recombines TRBV27 with TRBJ2-1, with D uncertain. CDR3 length equals 11 residues. V was trimmed by 3 bases and J by 9 bases, leaving 6 bases between them. Germline V CDR1 and CDR2: MNHEY, SMNVEV (reference sequence).

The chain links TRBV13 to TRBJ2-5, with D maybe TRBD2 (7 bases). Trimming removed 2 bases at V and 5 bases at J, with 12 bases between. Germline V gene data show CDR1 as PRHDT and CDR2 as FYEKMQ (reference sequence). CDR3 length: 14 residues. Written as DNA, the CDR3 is TGTGCCAGCAGCTTAAGGGGGGGTTTGGAGACCCAGTACTTC. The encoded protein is CASSLRGGLETQYF.

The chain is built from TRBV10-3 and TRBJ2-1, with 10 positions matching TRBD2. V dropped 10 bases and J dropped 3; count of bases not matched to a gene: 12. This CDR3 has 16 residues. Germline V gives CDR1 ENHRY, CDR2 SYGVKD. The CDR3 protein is CATTSGNIRSYNEQFF. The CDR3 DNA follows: TGTGCCACAACTAGCGGGAACATTAGAAGCTACAATGAGCAGTTCTTC.

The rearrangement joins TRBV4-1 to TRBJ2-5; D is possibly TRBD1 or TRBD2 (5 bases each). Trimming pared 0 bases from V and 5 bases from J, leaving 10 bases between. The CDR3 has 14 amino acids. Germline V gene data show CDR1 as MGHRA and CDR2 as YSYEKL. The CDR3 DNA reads TGCGCCAGCAGCCAAGAGGGAGAGGGGGAGACCCAGTACTTC. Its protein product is CASSQEGEGETQYF.

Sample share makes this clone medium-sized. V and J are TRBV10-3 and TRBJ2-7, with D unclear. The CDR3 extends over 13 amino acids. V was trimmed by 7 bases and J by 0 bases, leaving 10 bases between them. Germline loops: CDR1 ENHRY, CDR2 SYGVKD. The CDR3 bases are TGTGCCATCAAGCAGGCAAGCTCCTACGAGCAGTACTTC. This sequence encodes CAIKQASSYEQYF.

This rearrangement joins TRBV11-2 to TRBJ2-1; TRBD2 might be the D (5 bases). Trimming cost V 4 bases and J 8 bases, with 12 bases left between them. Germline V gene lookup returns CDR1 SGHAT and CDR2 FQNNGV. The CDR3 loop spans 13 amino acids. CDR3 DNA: TGTGCCAGCAGCTGGACTGCCCTGCATGAGCAGTTCTTC. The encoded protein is CASSWTALHEQFF.

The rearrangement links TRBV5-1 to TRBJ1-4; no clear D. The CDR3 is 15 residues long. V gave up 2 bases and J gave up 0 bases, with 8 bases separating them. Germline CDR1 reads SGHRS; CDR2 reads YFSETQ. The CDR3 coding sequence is TGCGCCAGCAGCTTTCGACCGGCAACTAATGAAAAACTGTTTTTT. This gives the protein CASSFRPATNEKLFF.